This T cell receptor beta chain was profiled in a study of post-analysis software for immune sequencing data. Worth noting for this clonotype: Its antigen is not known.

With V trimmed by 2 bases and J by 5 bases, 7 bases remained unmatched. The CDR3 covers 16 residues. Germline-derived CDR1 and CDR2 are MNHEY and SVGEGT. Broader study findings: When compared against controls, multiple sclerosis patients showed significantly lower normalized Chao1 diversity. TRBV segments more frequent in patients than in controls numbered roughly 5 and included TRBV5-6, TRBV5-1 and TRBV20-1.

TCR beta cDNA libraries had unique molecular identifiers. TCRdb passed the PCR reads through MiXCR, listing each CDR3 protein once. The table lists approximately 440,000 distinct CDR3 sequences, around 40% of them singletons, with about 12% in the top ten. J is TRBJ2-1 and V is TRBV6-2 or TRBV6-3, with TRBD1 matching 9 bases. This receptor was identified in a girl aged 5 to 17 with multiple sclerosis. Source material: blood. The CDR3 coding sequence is TGTGCCAGCAGTTACCTGGACAGGGGATTTCACAATGAGCAGTTCTTC. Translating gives CASSYLDRGFHNEQFF.